The 23 T cell receptor beta chains reported below all come from one sample, sequenced in a study of spatial heterogeneity in lung cancer. Study-wide results and limits: Tumor mutation count correlated with how many alpha and beta TCRs expanded intratumorally.

Described time point: sample taken at primary tumor resection. Their target antigens are unknown. In TCRdb, the 5' RACE reads were re-called with MiXCR into one record per CDR3 protein. Of under 12,000 distinct CDR3 sequences listed, around 5% are singletons. Material: lung tumor tissue, obtained at surgery. Source of these receptors: a male donor with early-stage non-small cell lung cancer.

This clonotype was seen a few times. The V and J genes are TRBV4-3 and TRBJ2-1; 8 nucleotides line up with TRBD2. This CDR3 has 16 amino acids. CDR1 is LGHNA, CDR2 YSLEER, per germline. The J segment lost 3 bases and the V segment lost 0 bases, leaving 4 bases of the junction unmatched. This CDR3 is CASSQESGGSYNEQFF. In DNA form, the CDR3 reads TGCGCCAGCAGCCAAGAAAGCGGGGGCAGCTACAATGAGCAGTTCTTC.

In this sample, this clonotype turned up many times. V usage is TRBV20-1 and J usage is TRBJ2-7, with 8 bases aligning to TRBD2. This CDR3 comprises 12 residues. Germline CDR1 is DFQATT and CDR2 is SNEGSKA (reference sequence). V lost 4 bases, J lost 7 bases, and 6 bases stayed unmatched. Here the CDR3 reads CSATTSAGEQYF. Written as DNA, the CDR3 is TGCAGTGCTACGACTAGCGCAGGGGAGCAGTACTTC.

This clonotype was seen many times. The V gene is TRBV6-5, the J gene TRBJ1-6, with 7 bases that match TRBD1. The CDR3 runs 15 residues. Germline V gene lookup returns CDR1 MNHEY and CDR2 SVGAGI. The junction had 3 bases not matched to a gene; V was cut back by 2 bases and J by 5 bases. CDR3 DNA sequence: TGTGCCAGCAGTTACACAACAGGGGATAATTCACCCCTCCACTTT. Protein sequence: CASSYTTGDNSPLHF.

This clonotype was recorded at least ten times. This sequence joins TRBV3-1 and TRBJ2-1, with 10 bases that match TRBD2. The germline CDR1 and CDR2 sequences are LGHDT and YNNKEL (reference sequence). The CDR3 runs to 15 residues. The V and J ends lost 1 base and 9 bases, in that order; junction bases with no gene match: 6. CDR3 residues: CASSQALAGLGEQFF. In DNA, the CDR3 is TGTGCCAGCAGCCAAGCACTAGCGGGACTTGGTGAGCAGTTCTTC.

This clonotype was picked up a small number of times. The chain combines TRBV7-3 with TRBJ1-4; no clear D. Germline values: CDR1 SGHTA, CDR2 FQGTGA. The CDR3 extends over 13 amino acids. The germline V and J ends were trimmed by 4 bases and 3 bases, with 6 bases remaining between them. The CDR3 DNA reads TGTGCCAGCAGCTCCGGGGCTAATGAAAAACTGTTTTTT. Its protein is CASSSGANEKLFF.

The sample holds a few counts of this clonotype. The chain combines TRBV4-3 with TRBJ2-3; D possibly corresponds to TRBD2 (6 bases). Germline V gene sequence: CDR1 LGHNA, CDR2 YSLEER. The CDR3 loop spans 16 amino acids. Between the trimmed V and J ends, which lost 0 bases and 2 bases, there was a span of 12 bases. CDR3 DNA sequence: TGCGCCAGCAGCCAAGAGCGGCGGGGATACACAGATACGCAGTATTTT. Translated: CASSQERRGYTDTQYF.

Ten or more counts support this clonotype. CDR3 in DNA: TGTGCCAGCCGACCCAGGCGTAGCACTGAAGCTTTCTTT. Translated, it gives CASRPRRSTEAFF. The V gene is TRBV12-3 or TRBV12-4, the J gene TRBJ1-1; no definite D call. V lost 8 bases and J 4 bases, leaving 14 bases between the germline ends. The CDR3 totals 13 residues.

This clonotype appeared many times. This chain uses TRBV10-3 with TRBJ2-5; 9 bases are a match to TRBD2. V trimming: 4 bases; J trimming: 1 base; junction bases outside the gene matches: 4. This CDR3 region has 15 residues. Germline V gene lookup returns CDR1 ENHRY and CDR2 SYGVKD. In nucleotides, the CDR3 is TGTGCCATCAGTGCCGCTAGCGGGACCCAAGAGACCCAGTACTTC. Amino acids: CAISAASGTQETQYF.

This clonotype was detected many times. The J gene is TRBJ1-2, the V gene TRBV7-2; TRBD1 matches at 9 bases. The CDR3 extends over 16 amino acids. V lost 5 bases, J lost 8 bases, and 15 bases stayed unmatched. The germline gives CDR1 SGHTA, CDR2 FQGNSA. DNA of the CDR3: TGTGCCAGCAGCCCCCCACCTCCACGGACAGGGGACGGCTACACCTTC. Encoded protein: CASSPPPPRTGDGYTF.

This clonotype was counted at least ten times. The genes are TRBV4-2 and TRBJ2-7, with a possible D match to TRBD1 (6 bases). V was trimmed by 2 bases and J by 1 base, leaving 15 bases between them. Germline V lookup: CDR1 LGHNA, CDR2 YNFKEQ. The CDR3 loop spans 16 amino acids. The CDR3 bases are TGTGCCAGCAGCCAAACCCTGGCAGGGGTGTCCTACGAGCAGTACTTC. Protein product: CASSQTLAGVSYEQYF.

This clonotype was counted at least ten times. The chain joins TRBV15 to TRBJ1-1; possibly TRBD1 for D (6 bases). The CDR3 sequence is 16 residues long. In germline, CDR1 is LNHNV, CDR2 YYDKDF (reference sequence). V lost 0 bases to trimming and J lost 1 base, with 12 bases between them. In DNA form, the CDR3 reads TGTGCCACCAGCAGAGATCGAACAGGGCCGAACACTGAAGCTTTCTTT. Translating gives CATSRDRTGPNTEAFF.

This clonotype turned up a few times. The V and J genes are TRBV20-1 and TRBJ2-7; 13 bases align to TRBD2. The germline gives CDR1 DFQATT, CDR2 SNEGSKA (reference sequence). This CDR3 has 14 amino acids. Germline trimming cut 6 bases from V and 5 bases from J; bases unmatched to any gene: 7. The CDR3 DNA reads TGCAGTGCAACCGGACTAGCGGGAGCTAACGAGCAGTACTTC. It is translated as CSATGLAGANEQYF.

This clonotype was counted at least ten times. This chain uses TRBV6-6 with TRBJ2-5, with 8 positions matching TRBD1. The CDR3 loop spans 13 amino acids. The V segment lost 6 bases and the J segment 3 bases; nucleotides outside the gene matches: 3. CDR1 MNHNY and CDR2 SVGAGI come from the germline V gene (reference sequence). In nucleotides, the CDR3 is TGTGCCAGCAGCTGGACAGGGAAAGAGACCCAGTACTTC. Its translation: CASSWTGKETQYF.

This clonotype is medium-sized (0.01 to 0.1%) by share. The chain carries TRBV29-1 and TRBJ2-1; possibly TRBD1 or TRBD2 for D (7 bases each). Germline CDR1 is SQVTM and CDR2 is ANQGSEA. The CDR3 runs 12 residues. Trimming pared 7 bases from V and 6 bases from J, leaving 13 bases between. The CDR3 DNA is TGCAGCGCCCAGGGGGGGGCCAATGAGCAGTTCTTC. It encodes CSAQGGANEQFF.

This chain joins TRBV5-4 and TRBJ2-3; perhaps D is TRBD1 or TRBD2 (6 bases each). V lost 3 bases and J lost 6, with 14 bases in between. The V gene's germline CDR1 is SGHNT and CDR2 YYREEE (reference sequence). The CDR3 has 14 amino acids. In DNA, the CDR3 is TGTGCCAGCAGCTCCCAGGGGAGCGGGGATACGCAGTATTTT. Its translation is CASSSQGSGDTQYF.

This clonotype has at least ten counts. V gene TRBV13 combines with J gene TRBJ2-7, with 8 bases that match TRBD2. This CDR3 is 15 amino acids long. Germline-derived CDR1 and CDR2 are PRHDT and FYEKMQ (reference sequence). V shed 3 bases and J 6 bases; nucleotides not matched to a gene: 10. The CDR3 spells CASSLRGAASREQYF. DNA for the CDR3: TGTGCCAGCAGCTTGCGGGGGGCGGCTTCTCGCGAGCAGTACTTC.

This clonotype came up many times. V gene TRBV19 combines with J gene TRBJ2-7; 7 bases line up with TRBD1. The germline gives CDR1 LNHDA, CDR2 SQIVND (reference sequence). The trim removed 10 bases at V and 1 base at J, leaving 7 bases unmatched. The CDR3 has 13 amino acids. The DNA of the CDR3 is TGTGCCACTAAACCGGGACAGTCCTACGAGCAGTACTTC. Protein: CATKPGQSYEQYF.

J is TRBJ2-7 and V is TRBV6-1, with D unresolved. V lost 3 bases and J 5 bases, leaving 14 bases between the germline ends. This CDR3 is 14 amino acids long. Germline CDR1 and CDR2: MNHNS and SASEGT. CDR3 protein: CASSDLAVRHEQYF. The CDR3 DNA reads as TGTGCCAGCAGTGATCTGGCGGTGAGGCACGAGCAGTACTTC.

This clonotype was detected ten times or more. J is TRBJ1-2 and V is TRBV10-3; maybe TRBD1 (6 bases). This CDR3 is built from 14 residues. V lost 0 bases and J lost 2, with 7 bases in between. Germline loops: CDR1 ENHRY, CDR2 SYGVKD. The CDR3 bases are TGTGCCATCAGTGAGTCAACAGGGAACTATGGCTACACCTTC. It translates to CAISESTGNYGYTF.

This chain joins TRBV7-2 and TRBJ1-4, with D possibly matching TRBD1 (5 bases). CDR1 is SGHTA, CDR2 FQGNSA, per germline. Trimming shortened V by 5 bases and J by 7 bases, and 17 bases separated the two germline ends. This CDR3 is 15 amino acids long. The CDR3 loop reads CASSPQAGGREKLFF. The CDR3 DNA reads as TGTGCCAGCAGCCCACAGGCGGGGGGTCGTGAAAAACTGTTTTTT. The full variable domain, its missing parts supplied by reference TRBV7-2 and TRBJ1-4, is GAGVSQSPSNKVTEKGKDVELRCDPISGHTALYWYRQSLGQGLEFLIYFQGNSAPDKSGLPSDRFSAERTGGSVSTLTIQRTQQEDSAVYLCASSPQAGGREKLFFGSGTQLSVL.

This clonotype was recorded many times. The chain couples TRBV10-1 to TRBJ2-1, with 13 nucleotides matching TRBD2. The CDR3 contains 17 residues. The germline gives CDR1 WNHNN, CDR2 SYGVQD (reference sequence). The ends lost 4 bases at V and 5 bases at J; junction bases unmatched: 8. In nucleotides, the CDR3 is TGCGCCAGCAGTGGGCCCCTACTAGCGGGAGGGAACAATGAGCAGTTCTTC. It is translated as CASSGPLLAGGNNEQFF.

The sample holds many counts of this clonotype. The gene calls are TRBV12-3 or TRBV12-4 and TRBJ2-3, with unresolved D. Trimming took off 4 bases at V and 8 bases at J, with 22 bases between the two ends. The CDR3 consists of 16 residues. In DNA form, the CDR3 reads TGTGCCAGCAGTTCATCCGGCCTCCAATCCCAATCTACGCAGTATTTT. Translated: CASSSSGLQSQSTQYF.

This clonotype has a count of ten or more. This chain joins TRBV28 and TRBJ1-5; D gene unclear. This CDR3 comprises 15 residues. Germline loops: CDR1 MDHEN, CDR2 SYDVKM. V lost 3 bases and J 1 base, leaving 10 bases between the germline ends. CDR3 sequence reads: CASSLRGFSNQPQHF. CDR3 nucleotide sequence: TGTGCCAGCAGTTTGCGAGGATTCAGCAATCAGCCCCAGCATTTT.